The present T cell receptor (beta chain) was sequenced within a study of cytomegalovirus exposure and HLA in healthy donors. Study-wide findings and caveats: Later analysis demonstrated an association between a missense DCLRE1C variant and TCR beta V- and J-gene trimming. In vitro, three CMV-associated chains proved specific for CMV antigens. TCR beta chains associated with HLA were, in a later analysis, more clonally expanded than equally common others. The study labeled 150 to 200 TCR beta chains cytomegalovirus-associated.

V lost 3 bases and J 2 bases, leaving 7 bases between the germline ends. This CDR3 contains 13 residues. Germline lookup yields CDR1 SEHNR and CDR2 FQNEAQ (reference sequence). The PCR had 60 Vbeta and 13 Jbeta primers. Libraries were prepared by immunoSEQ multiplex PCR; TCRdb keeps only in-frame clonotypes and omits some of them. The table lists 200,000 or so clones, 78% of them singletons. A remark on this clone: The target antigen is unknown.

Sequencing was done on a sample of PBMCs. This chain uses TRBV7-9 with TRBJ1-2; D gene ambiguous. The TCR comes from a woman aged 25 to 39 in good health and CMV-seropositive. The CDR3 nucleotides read TGTGCCAGCAGCTTTATGCGGAACTATGGCTACACCTTC. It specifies CASSFMRNYGYTF.